The present entry profiles one T cell receptor beta chain with its context. Antigen unknown. A junction boundary mismatches the germline segment, possibly from a read error. Both 60 Vbeta primers and 13 Jbeta primers went into the PCR. Profiled with immunoSEQ multiplex PCR; TCRdb holds only in-frame clones, not every one. In the table there are 180,000 or so clones, around 62% of which are singletons. The germline gives CDR1 SGHRS, CDR2 YFSETQ. The CDR3 extends over 16 amino acids. The data were taken from a study of cytomegalovirus exposure and HLA in healthy donors. General observations from the study: When presence/absence was analysed, sequencing depth was taken to be roughly uniform across donors.

The J gene is TRBJ2-7, the V gene TRBV5-1, with 10 nucleotides matching TRBD2. The TCR sequence derives from a man in his forties in good health and CMV-seronegative. Material for sequencing was PBMCs. The DNA of the CDR3 is TGCGCCAACAGCCCTTTAGCGGGGGGCCATGAGGGAGAGCAGTACTTC. Encoded protein: CANSPLAGGHEGEQYF.